The clone carrying this T cell receptor (beta chain) was seen a few times. Germline V CDR1 and CDR2: SGHNT, YENEEA. Trimming cost V 2 bases and J 3 bases; bases outside gene matches: 6. The CDR3 extends over 15 amino acids. This record belongs to a study of shared clonotypes between healthy human individuals. The assay ran at deep level. The protocol was immunoSEQ multiplex PCR, while the TCRdb copy is restricted to in-frame clones and leaves out a portion. The sample lists roughly 2 million clones; 90% to 95% were seen once. The TCR originated in a man younger than 35 in good health. The sequenced sample consisted of naive CD4+ T cells sorted from blood. The subset was: CD45RA+ positively selected. This rearrangement joins TRBV11-3 to TRBJ2-7; 8 positions match TRBD2. Written as DNA, the CDR3 is TGTGCCAGCAGCTTATTGGGTAGCGGGATCTACGAGCAGTACTTC. Its protein is CASSLLGSGIYEQYF. The entire variable domain, with the rest obtained from reference TRBV11-3 and TRBJ2-7, is as follows: EAGVVQSPRYKIIEKKQPVAFWCNPISGHNTLYWYLQNLGQGPELLIRYENEEAVDDSQLPKDRFSAERLKGVDSTLKIQPAELGDSAVYLCASSLLGSGIYEQYFGPGTRLTVT.